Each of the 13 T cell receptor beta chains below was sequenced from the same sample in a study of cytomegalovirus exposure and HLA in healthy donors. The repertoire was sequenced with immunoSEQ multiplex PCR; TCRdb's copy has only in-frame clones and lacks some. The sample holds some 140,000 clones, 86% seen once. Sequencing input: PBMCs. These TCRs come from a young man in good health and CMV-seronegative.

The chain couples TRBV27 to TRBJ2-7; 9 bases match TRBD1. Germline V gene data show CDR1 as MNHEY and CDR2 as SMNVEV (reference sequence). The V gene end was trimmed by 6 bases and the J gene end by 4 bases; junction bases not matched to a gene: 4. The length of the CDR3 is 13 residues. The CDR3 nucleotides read TGTGCCAGCAGACGGGACAGGGAGTACGAGCAGTACTTC. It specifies CASRRDREYEQYF.

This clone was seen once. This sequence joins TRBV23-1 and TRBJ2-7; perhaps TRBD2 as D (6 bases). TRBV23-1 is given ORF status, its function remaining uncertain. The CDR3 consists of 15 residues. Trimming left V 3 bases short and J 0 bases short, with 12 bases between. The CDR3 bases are TGCGCCAGCAGTCACATACGGGGGAGCTCCTACGAGCAGTACTTC. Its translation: CASSHIRGSSYEQYF.

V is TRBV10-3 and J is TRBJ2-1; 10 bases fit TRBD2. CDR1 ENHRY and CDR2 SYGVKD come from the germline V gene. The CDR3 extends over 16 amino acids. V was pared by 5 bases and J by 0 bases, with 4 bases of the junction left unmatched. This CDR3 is CAISSLAGSSYNEQFF. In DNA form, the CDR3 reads TGTGCCATCAGTTCACTAGCGGGAAGCTCCTACAATGAGCAGTTCTTC.

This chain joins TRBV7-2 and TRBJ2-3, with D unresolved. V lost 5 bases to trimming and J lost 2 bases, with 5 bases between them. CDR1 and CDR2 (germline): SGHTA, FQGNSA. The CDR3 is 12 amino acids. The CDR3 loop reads CASSPFTDTQYF. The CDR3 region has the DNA TGTGCCAGCAGCCCCTTCACAGATACGCAGTATTTT.

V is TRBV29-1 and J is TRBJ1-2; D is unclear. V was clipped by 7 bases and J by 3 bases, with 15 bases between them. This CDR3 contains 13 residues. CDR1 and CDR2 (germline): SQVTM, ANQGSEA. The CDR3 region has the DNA TGCAGCGCCCGAGAACTCGAAGACTATGGCTACACCTTC. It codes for CSARELEDYGYTF.

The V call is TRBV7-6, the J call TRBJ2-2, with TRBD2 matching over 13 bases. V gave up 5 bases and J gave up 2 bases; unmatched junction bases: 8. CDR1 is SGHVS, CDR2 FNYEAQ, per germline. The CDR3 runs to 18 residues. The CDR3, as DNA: TGTGCCAGCAGCCGCCGACTAGCGGGAGGTATTAACACCGGGGAGCTGTTTTTT. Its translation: CASSRRLAGGINTGELFF.

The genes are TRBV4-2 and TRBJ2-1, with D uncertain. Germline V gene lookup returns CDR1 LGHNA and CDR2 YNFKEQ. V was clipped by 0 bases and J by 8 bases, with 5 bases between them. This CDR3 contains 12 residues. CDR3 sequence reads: CASSQEGYEQFF. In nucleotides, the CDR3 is TGTGCCAGCAGCCAAGAGGGCTATGAGCAGTTCTTC.

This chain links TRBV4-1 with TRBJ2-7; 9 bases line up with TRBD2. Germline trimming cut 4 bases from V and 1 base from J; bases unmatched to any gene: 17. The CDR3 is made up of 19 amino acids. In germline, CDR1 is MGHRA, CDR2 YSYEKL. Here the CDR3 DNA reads TGCGCCAGCAGCCCCGACCTCTCAATAGGGACTAGCAGATCCTACGAGCAGTACTTC. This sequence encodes CASSPDLSIGTSRSYEQYF.

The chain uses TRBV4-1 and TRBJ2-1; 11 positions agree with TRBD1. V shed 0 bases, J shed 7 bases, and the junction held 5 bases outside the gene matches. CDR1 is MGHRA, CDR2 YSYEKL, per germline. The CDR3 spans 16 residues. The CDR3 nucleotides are TGCGCCAGCAGCCAAGAGCGTCGGGACAGGGGGAATGAGCAGTTCTTC. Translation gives CASSQERRDRGNEQFF.

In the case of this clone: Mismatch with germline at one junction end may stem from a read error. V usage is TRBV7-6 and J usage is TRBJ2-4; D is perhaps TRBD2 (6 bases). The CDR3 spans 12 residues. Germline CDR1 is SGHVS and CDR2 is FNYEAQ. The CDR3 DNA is TGTGCCAGCAGCTCCCTAGGAGGGAGTGCGTCCTTC. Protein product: CASSSLGGSASF.

The CDR3 sequence is CASSPGQGYGYTF. The CDR3 DNA reads as TGTGCCAGCAGCCCAGGACAGGGCTATGGCTACACCTTC. The chain is built from TRBV14 and TRBJ1-2; 8 bases are a match to TRBD1. The CDR3 is 13 residues long. Germline CDR1 and CDR2: SGHDN and FVKESK. Germline trimming cut 4 bases from V and 4 bases from J; bases unmatched to any gene: 2.

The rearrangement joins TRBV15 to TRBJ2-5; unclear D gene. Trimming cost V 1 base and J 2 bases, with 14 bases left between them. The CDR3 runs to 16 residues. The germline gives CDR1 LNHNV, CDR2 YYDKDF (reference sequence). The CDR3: CATSRVYGEKQETQYF. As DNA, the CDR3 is TGTGCCACCAGCAGAGTATACGGAGAAAAACAAGAGACCCAGTACTTC. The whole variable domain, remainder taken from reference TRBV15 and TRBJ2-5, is DAMVIQNPRYQVTQFGKPVTLSCSQTLNHNVMYWYQQKSSQAPKLLFHYYDKDFNNEADTPDNFQSRRPNTSFCFLDIRSPGLGDTAMYLCATSRVYGEKQETQYFGPGTRLLVL.

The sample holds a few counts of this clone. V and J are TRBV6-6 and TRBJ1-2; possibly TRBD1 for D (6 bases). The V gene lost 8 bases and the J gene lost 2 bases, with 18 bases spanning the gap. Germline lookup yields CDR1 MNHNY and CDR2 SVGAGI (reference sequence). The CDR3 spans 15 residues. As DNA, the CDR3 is TGTGCCAGCTCGTTCGGGCAGGGGCTCAACTATGGCTACACCTTC. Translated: CASSFGQGLNYGYTF.